The 13 T cell receptor beta chains in this list originate from one sample, sequenced in a study of synovial regulatory T cells in juvenile arthritis. Using immunoSEQ multiplex PCR, the repertoire was profiled, and TCRdb retains in-frame clones only, with some absent. This sample's table reports 7,500 to 10,000 clones. The sequenced sample consisted of Treg cells from blood. Subset given: remaining (HLA-DR-negative) circulating blood Treg cells. The receptors were gathered from a donor younger than 30 with juvenile idiopathic arthritis.

V is TRBV6-1 and J is TRBJ2-1. Germline CDR1 reads MNHNS; CDR2 reads SASEGT. This CDR3 spans 11 amino acids. The DNA is not on file. The chain's CDR3 is CASSVYNEQFF.

The gene calls are TRBV6-6 and TRBJ1-6. The germline CDR1 and CDR2 sequences are MNHNY and SVGAGI (reference sequence). The CDR3 covers 12 residues. The DNA is not on file. CDR3 sequence reads: CASSYSNSPLHF.

The chain joins TRBV5-1 to TRBJ2-7; TCRdb's assignment of TRBD1 cannot be checked, as there is no DNA. Looked up from germline, CDR1 is SGHRS and CDR2 is YFSETQ. The CDR3 consists of 13 residues. The coding DNA is unavailable. CDR3 sequence: CASRASSRYEQYF.

This rearrangement joins TRBV5-1 to TRBJ2-7; TCRdb selects TRBD1, and the lack of DNA leaves this call unchecked. CDR3 length equals 13 residues. No nucleotide data were recorded. Looked up from germline, CDR1 is SGHRS and CDR2 is YFSETQ. The CDR3 reads CASSLTGVGEQYF.

The chain links TRBV7-9 to TRBJ1-1. Germline-derived CDR1 and CDR2 are SEHNR and FQNEAQ (reference sequence). This CDR3 spans 12 amino acids. DNA for this receptor is not on file. The CDR3 sequence: CASSFLGTEAFF. The full variable domain, rest sourced from reference TRBV7-9 and TRBJ1-1, is DTGVSQNPRHKITKRGQNVTFRCDPISEHNRLYWYRQTLGQGPEFLTYFQNEAQLEKSRLLSDRFSAERPKGSFSTLEIQRTEQGDSAMYLCASSFLGTEAFFGQGTRLTVV.

This chain connects TRBV5-1 to TRBJ2-6; without DNA, the TCRdb call of TRBD1 cannot be checked. CDR3 length: 18 amino acids. DNA is not on record. The germline V gene has CDR1 SGHRS and CDR2 YFSETQ. CDR3 residues: CASSFRDRPYSGANVLTF.

The CDR3 is CSVGRQTTEAFF. The V gene is TRBV29-1, the J gene TRBJ1-1; the D call from TCRdb, TRBD1, cannot be confirmed without DNA. Per the germline V gene, CDR1 is SQVTM and CDR2 is ANQGSEA. The CDR3 has 12 amino acids. No DNA sequence was recorded. The whole variable domain, remainder taken from reference TRBV29-1 and TRBJ1-1, is SAVISQKPSRDICQRGTSLTIQCQVDSQVTMMFWYRQQPGQSLTLIATANQGSEATYESGFVIDKFPISRPNLTFSTLTVSNMSPEDSSIYLCSVGRQTTEAFFGQGTRLTVV.

The chain uses TRBV19 and TRBJ1-1; TCRdb reports TRBD1, a call that lacks DNA to check it against. Per germline, CDR1 LNHDA and CDR2 SQIVND (reference sequence). This CDR3 region has 14 residues. The entry carries no DNA sequence. This CDR3 reads CASHRAAMNTEAFF.

This chain connects TRBV7-3 to TRBJ2-2; with no DNA, the TCRdb D assignment of TRBD2 cannot be verified. The CDR3 has 13 residues. The protein alone is recorded here. Germline V lookup: CDR1 SGHTA, CDR2 FQGTGA. The CDR3 loop reads CASSLSGTGELFF.

The chain combines TRBV5-4 with TRBJ2-3; without DNA, the TCRdb call of TRBD1 cannot be checked. The CDR3 spans 13 residues. No DNA has been recorded. CDR1 SGHNT and CDR2 YYREEE come from the germline V gene (reference sequence). The CDR3 loop is CASSYGQGDTQYF.

This rearrangement joins TRBV11-2 to TRBJ1-5. The CDR3 spans 17 residues. No DNA sequence was recorded. Per germline, CDR1 SGHAT and CDR2 FQNNGV. The CDR3 protein is CASSLDGGTGPNQPQHF.

The chain joins TRBV23-1 to TRBJ1-2. TRBV23-1 has ORF status, its function being uncertain. The CDR3 contains 14 residues. This entry has no DNA. The CDR3 loop reads CASSQRRGRKGYTF.

V is TRBV18 and J is TRBJ1-1; TCRdb picks TRBD1, but there is no DNA to check that call. The CDR3 totals 19 residues. No DNA appears here. Germline lookup yields CDR1 KGHSH and CDR2 LQKENI. The CDR3 region is CASSPQVHGTAQMNTEAFF. Full variable domain (missing parts from reference TRBV18 and TRBJ1-1): NAGVMQNPRHLVRRRGQEARLRCSPMKGHSHVYWYRQLPEEGLKFMVYLQKENIIDESGMPKERFSAEFPKEGPSILRIQQVVRGDSAAYFCASSPQVHGTAQMNTEAFFGQGTRLTVV.